This T cell receptor (beta chain) came from a study of T cells in Graves' hyperthyroidism and ophthalmopathy. Study outcomes and limitations: Among thyroid clonotypes expanded above 0.001, most also appeared in blood. Stable hyperthyroidism was separated from ophthalmopathy by a model based on 13 V-J features.

The table lists this clonotype with a few counts. Its specificity is not known. CDR1 is DFQATT, CDR2 SNEGSKA, per germline (reference sequence). The CDR3 is 13 amino acids. Unmatched junction bases numbered 10, after V lost 6 bases and J lost 10 bases. Among the patients, aged 18 to 65, hyperthyroidism was newly diagnosed and had lasted under 2 months. Amplified TCR beta CDR3 regions derived from RNA transcripts. In the first-round RT-PCR of the TCR CDR3, the HTBI primer set was used. Using its own MiXCR run on the multiplex PCR reads, TCRdb lists one record per CDR3 protein. The sample contains over 650,000 distinct CDR3 sequences, less than 20% of which appear only once.

Sequencing was done on a sample of blood. This chain uses TRBV20-1 with TRBJ2-5, with TRBD2 identical over 11 bases. This receptor was obtained from a man younger than 35 with Graves' hyperthyroidism. CDR3 nucleotides: TGCAGTGCCACGGAACTAGCGGGAGTCATCCAGTACTTC. It codes for CSATELAGVIQYF.